This T cell receptor (beta chain) was found in a study of identical twins. The V gene's germline CDR1 is MNHEY and CDR2 SVGAGI. Trimming cost V 6 bases and J 2 bases; bases outside gene matches: 7. The CDR3 sequence is 16 residues long. TCRdb independently ran MiXCR on the 5' RACE reads; one entry per CDR3 protein. This table holds around 340,000 distinct CDR3 sequences, about 9% found once. The rearrangement joins TRBV6-5 to TRBJ1-3; TRBD1 matches 10 bases. This clonotype originated in a woman aged 45 to 65 in good health. Sequenced: naive T cells sorted from blood. DNA for the CDR3: TGTGCCAGCAGACCAACCGGGACAGGGGCTGGAAACACCATATATTTT. Amino acids: CASRPTGTGAGNTIYF.